The 5 T cell receptor beta chains given below trace back to one sample, sequenced in a study of T cell responses to AZD1222 COVID-19 vaccine. Clones were read by immunoSEQ multiplex PCR, and TCRdb kept only the in-frame ones, dropping some. The sample has about 180,000 clones, roughly nine tenths seen once. Specimen: peripheral blood, collected on day 0 of AZD1222 vaccination. These receptors were taken from an adult in good health.

The chain combines TRBV10-3 with TRBJ2-7; D remains unclear. The germline V gene has CDR1 ENHRY and CDR2 SYGVKD. V was cut by 6 bases and J by 4 bases, with 10 bases left in between. The CDR3 contains 12 residues. CDR3 region: CAISPTGYEQYF. The CDR3 DNA reads as TGTGCCATCAGCCCCACTGGTTACGAGCAGTACTTC.

The chain has TRBV6-5 and TRBJ2-2, with 10 bases matching TRBD2. Looked up from germline, CDR1 is MNHEY and CDR2 is SVGAGI. The CDR3 runs to 14 residues. V was clipped by 6 bases and J by 6 bases; unmatched bases: 4. Here the CDR3 reads CASRASGGAGELFF. In DNA, the CDR3 is TGTGCCAGCAGAGCTAGCGGGGGCGCCGGGGAGCTGTTTTTT.

The chain combines TRBV20-1 with TRBJ2-5, with D perhaps TRBD2 (6 bases). Per the germline V gene, CDR1 is DFQATT and CDR2 is SNEGSKA (reference sequence). The ends were cut back, 6 bases at V and 5 bases at J, with 10 bases in the middle. CDR3 length equals 11 residues. The CDR3 nucleotides are TGCAGTGCCATCCGGGGGGAGACCCAGTACTTC. It yields the protein CSAIRGETQYF.

This clone was seen only once. V usage is TRBV7-2 and J usage is TRBJ1-2; D is unresolved. V lost 3 bases, J lost 8 bases, and 10 bases lay in between. The CDR3 covers 12 residues. Germline V gene data show CDR1 as SGHTA and CDR2 as FQGNSA. The CDR3 loop reads CASSLPGWGYTF. The CDR3, as DNA: TGTGCCAGCAGCTTGCCTGGTTGGGGCTACACCTTC.

The chain uses TRBV28 and TRBJ1-5; D call uncertain. Trimming stripped 3 bases from V and 10 bases from J, with 13 bases between. The CDR3 is 13 residues long. Germline assignment: CDR1 MDHEN and CDR2 SYDVKM. The CDR3 DNA is TGTGCCAGCAGTTTGGTCGGGGTTCATCCCCAGCATTTT. This codes for CASSLVGVHPQHF.